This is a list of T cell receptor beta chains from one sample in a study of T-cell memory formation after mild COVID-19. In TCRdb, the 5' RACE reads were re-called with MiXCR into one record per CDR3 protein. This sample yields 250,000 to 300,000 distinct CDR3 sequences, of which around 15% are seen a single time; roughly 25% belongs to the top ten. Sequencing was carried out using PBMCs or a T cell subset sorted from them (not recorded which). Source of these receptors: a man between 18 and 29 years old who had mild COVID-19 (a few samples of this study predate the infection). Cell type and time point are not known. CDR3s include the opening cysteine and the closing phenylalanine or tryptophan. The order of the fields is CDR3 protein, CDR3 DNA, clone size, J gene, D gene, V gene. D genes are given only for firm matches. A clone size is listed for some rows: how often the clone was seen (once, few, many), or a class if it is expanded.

cdr3_aa: CASSFLADAYEQYF
cdr3_nt: TGTGCCAGCAGCTTCCTAGCGGATGCCTACGAGCAGTACTTC
clone_size: -
j_call: TRBJ2-7
d_call: TRBD2
v_call: TRBV7-2

cdr3_aa: CASSYSRKGETQYF
cdr3_nt: TGTGCCAGCAGTTACTCCCGGAAGGGAGAGACCCAGTACTTC
clone_size: few
j_call: TRBJ2-5
d_call: -
v_call: TRBV6-5

cdr3_aa: CSARRAYLIGNQPQHF
cdr3_nt: TGCAGTGCTAGGCGCGCATACCTCATAGGCAATCAGCCCCAGCATTTT
clone_size: few
j_call: TRBJ1-5
d_call: -
v_call: TRBV20-1

cdr3_aa: CASSPSYEQYF
cdr3_nt: TGTGCCAGCAGCCCCTCCTACGAGCAGTACTTC
clone_size: many
j_call: TRBJ2-7
d_call: -
v_call: TRBV7-9

cdr3_aa: CASSSLGARSSYEQYF
cdr3_nt: TGTGCCAGCAGCTCCTTAGGGGCCAGGAGCTCCTACGAGCAGTACTTC
clone_size: -
j_call: TRBJ2-7
d_call: -
v_call: TRBV7-9

cdr3_aa: CAGTGEEFTEAFF
cdr3_nt: TGTGCCGGAACAGGGGAGGAATTCACTGAAGCTTTCTTT
clone_size: -
j_call: TRBJ1-1
d_call: TRBD1
v_call: TRBV2

cdr3_aa: CASSKTGAIQETQYF
cdr3_nt: TGTGCCAGCAGCAAAACCGGGGCCATCCAAGAGACCCAGTACTTC
clone_size: once
j_call: TRBJ2-5
d_call: -
v_call: TRBV7-3

cdr3_aa: CASSLNGGALKETQYF
cdr3_nt: TGTGCCAGCAGCCTTAATGGGGGGGCGCTAAAAGAGACCCAGTACTTC
clone_size: -
j_call: TRBJ2-5
d_call: -
v_call: TRBV3-1

cdr3_aa: CASSEGGLTDTQYF
cdr3_nt: TGTGCCAGCAGTGAAGGGGGGCTCACAGATACGCAGTATTTT
clone_size: few
j_call: TRBJ2-3
d_call: -
v_call: TRBV2

cdr3_aa: CASSLARTREYF
cdr3_nt: TGTGCCAGCAGTTTAGCTCGGACCCGGGAGTACTTC
clone_size: -
j_call: TRBJ2-7
d_call: -
v_call: TRBV12-3/TRBV12-4

cdr3_aa: CSVEDLGYRGFNTEAFF
cdr3_nt: TGCAGCGTTGAAGATCTGGGTTACAGGGGCTTCAACACTGAAGCTTTCTTT
clone_size: few
j_call: TRBJ1-1
d_call: TRBD1
v_call: TRBV29-1

cdr3_aa: CASSVLPEDTQYF
cdr3_nt: TGTGCCAGCAGCGTACTCCCTGAAGATACGCAGTATTTT
clone_size: -
j_call: TRBJ2-3
d_call: -
v_call: TRBV9

cdr3_aa: CAISRQGRSQETQYF
cdr3_nt: TGTGCCATCAGTCGACAGGGCCGGTCTCAAGAGACCCAGTACTTC
clone_size: few
j_call: TRBJ2-5
d_call: TRBD1
v_call: TRBV10-3

cdr3_aa: CSVAPGGEQFF
cdr3_nt: TGCAGCGTGGCCCCCGGAGGAGAGCAGTTCTTC
clone_size: few
j_call: TRBJ2-1
d_call: -
v_call: TRBV29-1

cdr3_aa: CASSQDLPSGGETQYF
cdr3_nt: TGTGCCAGCAGCCAAGATCTTCCTAGCGGTGGAGAGACCCAGTACTTC
clone_size: few
j_call: TRBJ2-5
d_call: TRBD2
v_call: TRBV3-1

cdr3_aa: CASSLGGTNTGELFF
cdr3_nt: TGTGCCAGCAGCCTGGGGGGGACGAACACCGGGGAGCTGTTTTTT
clone_size: few
j_call: TRBJ2-2
d_call: TRBD2
v_call: TRBV7-2

cdr3_aa: CASTRGGPSTDTQYF
cdr3_nt: TGTGCCAGCACGAGGGGGGGACCTAGCACAGATACGCAGTATTTT
clone_size: few
j_call: TRBJ2-3
d_call: -
v_call: TRBV5-4

cdr3_aa: CASSPGTGTQYF
cdr3_nt: TGTGCCAGCAGCCCCGGCACGGGGACCCAGTACTTC
clone_size: -
j_call: TRBJ2-5
d_call: -
v_call: TRBV9

cdr3_aa: CASSFSGGYNEQFF
cdr3_nt: TGTGCCAGCAGCTTTAGCGGGGGGTACAATGAGCAGTTCTTC
clone_size: many
j_call: TRBJ2-1
d_call: TRBD2
v_call: TRBV11-3

cdr3_aa: CASSQAGGFHEQFF
cdr3_nt: TGTGCCAGCAGCCAAGCGGGGGGATTTCATGAGCAGTTCTTC
clone_size: few
j_call: TRBJ2-1
d_call: TRBD2
v_call: TRBV6-5

cdr3_aa: CASSLGVLQPQHF
cdr3_nt: TGTGCCAGCAGCTTAGGGGTGCTTCAGCCCCAGCATTTT
clone_size: -
j_call: TRBJ1-5
d_call: -
v_call: TRBV7-9

cdr3_aa: CASSLGGREYDTQYF
cdr3_nt: TGTGCCAGCAGCTTAGGCGGCAGGGAATATGATACGCAGTATTTT
clone_size: few
j_call: TRBJ2-3
d_call: -
v_call: TRBV7-2

cdr3_aa: CASSDLTGKNTGELFF
cdr3_nt: TGTGCCAGCAGTGACCTGACAGGGAAGAACACCGGGGAGCTGTTTTTT
clone_size: -
j_call: TRBJ2-2
d_call: TRBD1
v_call: TRBV2

cdr3_aa: CASSLGNDGELFF
cdr3_nt: TGCGCCAGCAGCCTGGGTAATGACGGGGAGCTGTTTTTT
clone_size: few
j_call: TRBJ2-2
d_call: -
v_call: TRBV5-1

cdr3_aa: CASSDGDEGVIHGYTF
cdr3_nt: TGTGCCAGCAGCGACGGGGACGAGGGCGTTATCCATGGCTACACCTTC
clone_size: -
j_call: TRBJ1-2
d_call: -
v_call: TRBV7-9

cdr3_aa: CATSRGIGGHTGELFF
cdr3_nt: TGTGCCACCAGCAGAGGAATTGGGGGGCACACCGGGGAGCTGTTTTTT
clone_size: -
j_call: TRBJ2-2
d_call: -
v_call: TRBV15

cdr3_aa: CASSSADGYEQYF
cdr3_nt: TGTGCCAGCAGCTCCGCAGACGGTTACGAGCAGTACTTC
clone_size: -
j_call: TRBJ2-7
d_call: -
v_call: TRBV7-3

cdr3_aa: CASSLIGGQTTEELFF
cdr3_nt: TGTGCCAGCAGCTTGATCGGGGGACAGACAACGGAGGAGCTGTTTTTT
clone_size: few
j_call: TRBJ2-2
d_call: -
v_call: TRBV7-3

cdr3_aa: CASSQTASGANVLTF
cdr3_nt: TGTGCCAGCTCACAGACAGCCTCTGGGGCCAACGTCCTGACTTTC
clone_size: -
j_call: TRBJ2-6
d_call: -
v_call: TRBV18

cdr3_aa: CAWSVRTADDYTF
cdr3_nt: TGTGCCTGGAGTGTACGGACCGCAGACGACTACACCTTC
clone_size: -
j_call: TRBJ1-2
d_call: -
v_call: TRBV30

cdr3_aa: CASSLPSADTQYF
cdr3_nt: TGTGCCAGCAGCTTGCCTTCAGCAGATACGCAGTATTTT
clone_size: few
j_call: TRBJ2-3
d_call: -
v_call: TRBV5-4

cdr3_aa: CASSNSGQGGDTQYF
cdr3_nt: TGTGCCAGCAGTAACTCTGGACAGGGGGGGGATACGCAGTATTTT
clone_size: -
j_call: TRBJ2-3
d_call: TRBD1
v_call: TRBV2

cdr3_aa: CASSLAGPSAGTDTQYF
cdr3_nt: TGCGCCAGCAGCTTGGCGGGTCCCTCGGCGGGGACAGATACGCAGTATTTT
clone_size: -
j_call: TRBJ2-3
d_call: -
v_call: TRBV5-1

cdr3_aa: CSARDGSRAEETQYF
cdr3_nt: TGCAGTGCTAGAGATGGGTCGAGAGCTGAGGAGACCCAGTACTTC
clone_size: -
j_call: TRBJ2-5
d_call: -
v_call: TRBV20-1

cdr3_aa: CASSQDPHPARDPSYGYTF
cdr3_nt: TGCGCCAGCAGCCAAGATCCTCATCCAGCCCGGGATCCGAGCTATGGCTACACCTTC
clone_size: -
j_call: TRBJ1-2
d_call: -
v_call: TRBV4-3

cdr3_aa: CASSQDWAASETQYF
cdr3_nt: TGTGCCAGCAGCCAAGATTGGGCTGCTAGCGAGACCCAGTACTTC
clone_size: -
j_call: TRBJ2-5
d_call: -
v_call: TRBV4-2

cdr3_aa: CSARAADSYEQYF
cdr3_nt: TGCAGTGCTAGAGCCGCAGACTCCTACGAGCAGTACTTC
clone_size: few
j_call: TRBJ2-7
d_call: -
v_call: TRBV20-1

cdr3_aa: CSVRQDPYEQYF
cdr3_nt: TGCAGCGTTCGGCAGGATCCCTACGAGCAGTACTTC
clone_size: -
j_call: TRBJ2-7
d_call: -
v_call: TRBV29-1

cdr3_aa: CASSVGGEGNEQFF
cdr3_nt: TGTGCCAGCAGCGTGGGCGGGGAGGGCAATGAGCAGTTCTTC
clone_size: -
j_call: TRBJ2-1
d_call: TRBD2
v_call: TRBV9

cdr3_aa: CAISETGQGYQETQYF
cdr3_nt: TGTGCCATCAGTGAGACGGGACAGGGGTACCAAGAGACCCAGTACTTC
clone_size: many
j_call: TRBJ2-5
d_call: TRBD1
v_call: TRBV10-3

cdr3_aa: CASSLGLAGGSTDTQYF
cdr3_nt: TGCGCCAGCAGCTTGGGACTAGCGGGGGGGAGCACAGATACGCAGTATTTT
clone_size: -
j_call: TRBJ2-3
d_call: TRBD2
v_call: TRBV5-1

cdr3_aa: CASSFPGTNTEAFF
cdr3_nt: TGCGCCAGCAGCTTCCCAGGGACGAACACTGAAGCTTTCTTT
clone_size: -
j_call: TRBJ1-1
d_call: -
v_call: TRBV5-1

cdr3_aa: CASSLGRLGSTQYF
cdr3_nt: TGTGCCAGCAGCTTAGGGAGACTGGGGAGTACGCAGTATTTT
clone_size: many
j_call: TRBJ2-3
d_call: -
v_call: TRBV7-6

cdr3_aa: CASSPAGTNDNEQFF
cdr3_nt: TGTGCCAGCAGCCCAGCCGGGACGAACGACAATGAGCAGTTCTTC
clone_size: few
j_call: TRBJ2-1
d_call: -
v_call: TRBV7-9

cdr3_aa: CASSYPRQGYTGELFF
cdr3_nt: TGTGCCAGCAGTTACCCGAGACAGGGTTACACCGGGGAGCTGTTTTTT
clone_size: few
j_call: TRBJ2-2
d_call: TRBD1
v_call: TRBV6-6

cdr3_aa: CASTPGGSETQYF
cdr3_nt: TGCGCCAGCACCCCCGGTGGGTCAGAGACCCAGTACTTC
clone_size: few
j_call: TRBJ2-5
d_call: -
v_call: TRBV5-1

cdr3_aa: CASRWGHGNTEAFF
cdr3_nt: TGTGCCAGCAGGTGGGGACACGGAAACACTGAAGCTTTCTTT
clone_size: -
j_call: TRBJ1-1
d_call: -
v_call: TRBV7-2

cdr3_aa: CASSLGSRADTEAFF
cdr3_nt: TGTGCCAGCAGCTTAGGCTCCAGGGCGGACACTGAAGCTTTCTTT
clone_size: -
j_call: TRBJ1-1
d_call: -
v_call: TRBV7-9

cdr3_aa: CASRRASGQETQYF
cdr3_nt: TGTGCCAGCAGGAGGGCTAGCGGACAAGAGACCCAGTACTTC
clone_size: many
j_call: TRBJ2-5
d_call: TRBD2
v_call: TRBV27

cdr3_aa: CASCNAGVHQPQHF
cdr3_nt: TGTGCCAGCTGTAACGCAGGGGTTCATCAGCCCCAGCATTTT
clone_size: -
j_call: TRBJ1-5
d_call: -
v_call: TRBV6-2/TRBV6-3